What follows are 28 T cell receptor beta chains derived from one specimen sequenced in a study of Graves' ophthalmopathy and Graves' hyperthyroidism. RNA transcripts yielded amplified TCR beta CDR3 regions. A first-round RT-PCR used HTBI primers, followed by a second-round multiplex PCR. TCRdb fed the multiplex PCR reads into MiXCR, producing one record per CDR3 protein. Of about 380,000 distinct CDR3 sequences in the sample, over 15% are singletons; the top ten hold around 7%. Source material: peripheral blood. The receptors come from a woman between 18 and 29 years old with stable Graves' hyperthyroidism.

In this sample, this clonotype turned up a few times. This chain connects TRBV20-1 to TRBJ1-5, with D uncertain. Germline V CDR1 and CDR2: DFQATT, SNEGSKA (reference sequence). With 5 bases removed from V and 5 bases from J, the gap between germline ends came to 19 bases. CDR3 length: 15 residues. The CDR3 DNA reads TGCAGTGCTGCAAAGGGTTCCCTCGAATATCAGCCCCAGCATTTT. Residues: CSAAKGSLEYQPQHF.

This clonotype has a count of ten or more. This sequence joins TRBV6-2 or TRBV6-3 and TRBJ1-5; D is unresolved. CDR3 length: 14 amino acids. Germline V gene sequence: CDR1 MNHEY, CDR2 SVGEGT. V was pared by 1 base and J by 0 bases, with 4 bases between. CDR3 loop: CASSYCCSNQPQHF. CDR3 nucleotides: TGTGCCAGCAGTTACTGTTGTAGCAATCAGCCCCAGCATTTT.

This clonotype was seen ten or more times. The CDR3 is CSALTVMGENSNQPQHF. CDR3 nucleotide sequence: TGCAGTGCGCTAACGGTGATGGGGGAAAATAGCAATCAGCCCCAGCATTTT. The rearrangement joins TRBV20-1 to TRBJ1-5, with D maybe TRBD1 (5 bases). Germline V gene lookup returns CDR1 DFQATT and CDR2 SNEGSKA (reference sequence). The length of the CDR3 is 17 residues. Trimming removed 6 bases from V and 0 bases from J, with 21 bases in between.

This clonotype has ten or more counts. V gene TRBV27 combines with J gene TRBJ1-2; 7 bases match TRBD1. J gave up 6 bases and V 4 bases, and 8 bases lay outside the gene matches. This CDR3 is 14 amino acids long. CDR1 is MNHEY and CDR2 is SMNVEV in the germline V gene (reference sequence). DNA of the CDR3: TGTGCCAGCAGTTCCTGGACAGGAAATAATGGCTACACCTTC. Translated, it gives CASSSWTGNNGYTF.

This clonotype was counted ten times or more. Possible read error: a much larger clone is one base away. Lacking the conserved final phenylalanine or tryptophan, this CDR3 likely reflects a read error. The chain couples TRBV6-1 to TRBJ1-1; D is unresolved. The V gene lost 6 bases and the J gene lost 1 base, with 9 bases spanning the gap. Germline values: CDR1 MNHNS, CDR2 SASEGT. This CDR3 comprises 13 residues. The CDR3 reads CASRVAGNTEAFL. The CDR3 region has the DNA TGTGCCAGCAGGGTGGCGGGGAACACTGAAGCTTTCCTT.

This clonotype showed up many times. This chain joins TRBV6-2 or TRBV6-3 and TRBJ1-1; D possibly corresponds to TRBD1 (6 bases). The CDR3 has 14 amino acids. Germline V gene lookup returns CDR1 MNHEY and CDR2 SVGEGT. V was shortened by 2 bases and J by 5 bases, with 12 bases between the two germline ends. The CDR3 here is CASSYATGTTEAFF. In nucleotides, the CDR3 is TGTGCCAGCAGTTACGCGACAGGAACAACTGAAGCTTTCTTT.

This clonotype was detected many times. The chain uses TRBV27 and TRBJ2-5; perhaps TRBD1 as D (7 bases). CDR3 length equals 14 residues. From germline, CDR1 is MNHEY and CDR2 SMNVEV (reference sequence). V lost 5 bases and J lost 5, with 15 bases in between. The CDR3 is CASSQGQAGETQYF. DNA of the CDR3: TGTGCCAGCAGTCAAGGACAGGCGGGGGAGACCCAGTACTTC.

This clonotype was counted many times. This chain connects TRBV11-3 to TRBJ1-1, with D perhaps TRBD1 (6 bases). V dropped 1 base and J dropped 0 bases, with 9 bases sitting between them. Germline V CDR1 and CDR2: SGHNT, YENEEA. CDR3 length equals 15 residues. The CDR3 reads CASSLGGRVNTEAFF. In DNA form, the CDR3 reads TGTGCCAGCAGCTTAGGGGGGCGGGTGAACACTGAAGCTTTCTTT.

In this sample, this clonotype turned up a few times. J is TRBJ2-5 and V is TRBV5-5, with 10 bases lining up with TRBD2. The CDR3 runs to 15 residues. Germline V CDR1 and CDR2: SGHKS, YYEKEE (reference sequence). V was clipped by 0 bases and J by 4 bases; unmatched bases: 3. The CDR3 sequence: CASSLAGLASETQYF. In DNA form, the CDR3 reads TGTGCCAGCAGCTTGGCGGGACTAGCGTCAGAGACCCAGTACTTC.

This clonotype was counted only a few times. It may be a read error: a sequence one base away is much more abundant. The CDR3 loop reads CASRGSERESQYF. CDR3 in DNA: TGTGCCAGCAGGGGGAGTGAACGGGAGAGCCAGTACTTC. V is TRBV7-9 and J is TRBJ2-5; perhaps TRBD2 as D (6 bases). Germline CDR1 reads SEHNR; CDR2 reads FQNEAQ (reference sequence). CDR3 length: 13 amino acids.

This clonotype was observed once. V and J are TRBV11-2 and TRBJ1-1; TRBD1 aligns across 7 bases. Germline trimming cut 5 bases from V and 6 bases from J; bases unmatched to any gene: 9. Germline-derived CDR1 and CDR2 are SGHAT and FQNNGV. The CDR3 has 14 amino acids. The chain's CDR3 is CASSPQTGLAEAFF. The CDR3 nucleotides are TGTGCCAGCAGCCCGCAGACAGGGCTTGCTGAAGCTTTCTTT.

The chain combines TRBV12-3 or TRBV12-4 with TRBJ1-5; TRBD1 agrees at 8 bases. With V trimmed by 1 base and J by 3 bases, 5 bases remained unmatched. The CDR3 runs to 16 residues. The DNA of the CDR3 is TGTGCCAGCAGTTTAGGGAGGACAGGGCACAATCAGCCCCAGCATTTT. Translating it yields CASSLGRTGHNQPQHF.

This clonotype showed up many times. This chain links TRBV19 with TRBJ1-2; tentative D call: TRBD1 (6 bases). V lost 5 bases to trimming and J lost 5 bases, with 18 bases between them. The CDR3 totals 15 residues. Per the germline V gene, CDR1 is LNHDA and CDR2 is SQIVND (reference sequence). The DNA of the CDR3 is TGTGCCAGTAGTGTCCGCCGGCCCCAGGGGTATGGCTACACCTTC. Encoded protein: CASSVRRPQGYGYTF.

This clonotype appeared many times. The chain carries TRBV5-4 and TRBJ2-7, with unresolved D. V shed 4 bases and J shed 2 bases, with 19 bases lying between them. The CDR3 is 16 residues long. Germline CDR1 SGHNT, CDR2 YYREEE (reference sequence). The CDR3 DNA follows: TGTGCCAGCAGCGCGGACGGGTTTTGGGCCCCCTACGAGCAGTACTTC. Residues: CASSADGFWAPYEQYF.

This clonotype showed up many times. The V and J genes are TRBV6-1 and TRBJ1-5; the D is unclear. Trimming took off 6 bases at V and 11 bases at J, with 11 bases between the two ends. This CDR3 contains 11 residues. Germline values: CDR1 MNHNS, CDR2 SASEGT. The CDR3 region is CASSEGVAQHF. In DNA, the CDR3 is TGTGCCAGCAGCGAGGGAGTTGCCCAGCATTTT.

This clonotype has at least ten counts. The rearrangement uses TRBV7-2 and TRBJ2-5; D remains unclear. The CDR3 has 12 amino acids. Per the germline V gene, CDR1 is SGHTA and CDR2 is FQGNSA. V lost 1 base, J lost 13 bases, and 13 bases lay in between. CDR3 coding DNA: TGTGCCAGCAGCTTAGATAGGCGGTCCCCGTACTTC. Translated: CASSLDRRSPYF.

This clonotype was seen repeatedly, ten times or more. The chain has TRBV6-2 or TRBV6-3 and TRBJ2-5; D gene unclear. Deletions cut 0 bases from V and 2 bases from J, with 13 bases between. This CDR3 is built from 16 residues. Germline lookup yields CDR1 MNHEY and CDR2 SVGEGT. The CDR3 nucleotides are TGTGCCAGCAGTTACTCCGATCAAGCAGGACAAGAGACCCAGTACTTC. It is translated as CASSYSDQAGQETQYF.

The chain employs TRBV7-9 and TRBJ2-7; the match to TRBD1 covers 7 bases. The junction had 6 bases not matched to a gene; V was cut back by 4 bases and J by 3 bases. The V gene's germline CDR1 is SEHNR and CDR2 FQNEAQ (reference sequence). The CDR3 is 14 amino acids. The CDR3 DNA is TGTGCCAGCAGCTACACAGGGGTGGACTACGAGCAGTACTTC. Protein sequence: CASSYTGVDYEQYF.

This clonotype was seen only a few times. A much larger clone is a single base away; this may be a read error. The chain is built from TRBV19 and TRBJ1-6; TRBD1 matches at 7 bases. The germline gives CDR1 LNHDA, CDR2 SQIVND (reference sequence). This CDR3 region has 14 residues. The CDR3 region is CVSSAGTVNSPLHF. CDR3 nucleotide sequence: TGTGTCAGTAGCGCCGGGACAGTTAATTCACCCCTCCACTTT.

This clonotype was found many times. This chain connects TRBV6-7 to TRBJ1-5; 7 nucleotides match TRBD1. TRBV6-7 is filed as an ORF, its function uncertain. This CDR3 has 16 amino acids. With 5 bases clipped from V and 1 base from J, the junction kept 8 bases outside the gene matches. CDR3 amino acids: CASSHITGESNQPQHF. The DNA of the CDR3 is TGTGCCAGCAGTCACATCACAGGGGAGAGCAATCAGCCCCAGCATTTT.

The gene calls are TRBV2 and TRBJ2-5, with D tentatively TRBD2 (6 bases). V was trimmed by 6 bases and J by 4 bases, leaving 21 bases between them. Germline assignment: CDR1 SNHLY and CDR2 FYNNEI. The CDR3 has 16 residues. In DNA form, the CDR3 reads TGTGCCAGCAGCCCGGGAACTAGCATCGGAGGAGAGACCCAGTACTTC. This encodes CASSPGTSIGGETQYF.

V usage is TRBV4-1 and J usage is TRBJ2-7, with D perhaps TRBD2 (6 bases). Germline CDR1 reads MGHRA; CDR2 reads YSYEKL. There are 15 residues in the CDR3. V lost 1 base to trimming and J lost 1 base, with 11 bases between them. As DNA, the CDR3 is TGCGCCAGCAGCCAAGGAGGGACTGCGTCCTACGAGCAGTACTTC. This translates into CASSQGGTASYEQYF.

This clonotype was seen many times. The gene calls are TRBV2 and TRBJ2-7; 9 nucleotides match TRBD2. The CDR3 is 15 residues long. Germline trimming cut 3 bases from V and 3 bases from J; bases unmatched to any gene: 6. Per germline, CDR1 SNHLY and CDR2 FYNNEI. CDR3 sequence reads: CASSEQAGGYYEQYF. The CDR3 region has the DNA TGTGCCAGCAGTGAGCAAGCGGGGGGATACTACGAGCAGTACTTC.

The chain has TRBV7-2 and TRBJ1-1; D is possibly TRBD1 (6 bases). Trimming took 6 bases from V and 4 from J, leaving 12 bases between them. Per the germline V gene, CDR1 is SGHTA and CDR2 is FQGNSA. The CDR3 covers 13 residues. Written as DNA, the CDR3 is TGTGCCAGCAGAACAGGGTCGGGCACTGAAGCTTTCTTT. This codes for CASRTGSGTEAFF.

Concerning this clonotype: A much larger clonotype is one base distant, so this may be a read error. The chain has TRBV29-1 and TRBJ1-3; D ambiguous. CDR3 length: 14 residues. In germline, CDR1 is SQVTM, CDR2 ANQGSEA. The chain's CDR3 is CSVDVGHSGNTLYF. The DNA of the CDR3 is TGCAGCGTTGATGTCGGCCACTCTGGAAACACCCTATATTTT.

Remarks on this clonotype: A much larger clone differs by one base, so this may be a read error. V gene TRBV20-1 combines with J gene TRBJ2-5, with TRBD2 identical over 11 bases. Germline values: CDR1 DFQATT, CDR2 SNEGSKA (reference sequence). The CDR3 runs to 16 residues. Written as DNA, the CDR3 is TGCAGTGCTAGAGATTTAGCGGGGGGGCGTCAAGAGACCCAGGACTTC. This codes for CSARDLAGGRQETQDF.

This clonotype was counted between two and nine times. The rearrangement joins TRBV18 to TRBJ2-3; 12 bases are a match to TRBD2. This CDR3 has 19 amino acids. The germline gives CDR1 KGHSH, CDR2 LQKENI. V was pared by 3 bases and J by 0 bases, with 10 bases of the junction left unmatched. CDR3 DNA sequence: TGTGCCAGCTCACCGCTAGCGGGGGGGAGATCTCGGAGCACAGATACGCAGTATTTT. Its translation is CASSPLAGGRSRSTDTQYF.

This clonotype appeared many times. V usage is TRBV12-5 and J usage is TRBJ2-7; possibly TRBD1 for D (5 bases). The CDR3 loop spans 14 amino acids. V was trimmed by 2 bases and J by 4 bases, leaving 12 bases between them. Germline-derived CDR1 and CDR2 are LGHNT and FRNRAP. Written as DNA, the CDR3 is TGTGCTAGTGGTTTGAGTCCCAGGGAATACGAGCAGTACTTC. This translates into CASGLSPREYEQYF.